Below are 27 T cell receptor beta chains sequenced from a single sample in a study of shared clonotypes between healthy human individuals. The protocol was immunoSEQ multiplex PCR, while the TCRdb copy is restricted to in-frame clones and leaves out a portion. In the table there are some 900,000 clones, less than 85% of which are singletons. Sequencing was performed on memory CD4+ T cells sorted from blood. Regarding subset: CD45RA-negative fraction. All receptors come from a young man in good health.

The chain links TRBV5-6 to TRBJ2-2; TRBD2 is a possible D gene (6 bases). CDR1 and CDR2 (germline): SGHDT, YYEEEE. V lost 5 bases and J lost 5, with 16 bases in between. This CDR3 has 15 amino acids. In DNA form, the CDR3 reads TGTGCCAGCAGTTCACCTCGTCTAGCGACCGGGGAGCTGTTTTTT. Residues: CASSSPRLATGELFF.

The rearrangement links TRBV4-1 to TRBJ2-7; possibly TRBD1 for D (6 bases). Germline assignment: CDR1 MGHRA and CDR2 YSYEKL. This CDR3 region has 14 residues. Between the trimmed V and J ends, which lost 2 bases and 1 base, there was a span of 9 bases. Written as DNA, the CDR3 is TGCGCCAGCAGCCAACTTGGACAGTCCTACGAGCAGTACTTC. Translated, it gives CASSQLGQSYEQYF.

Turning to this clone: One end of the junction fails to match germline, which may point to a read error. This sequence joins TRBV16 and TRBJ1-5, with 7 bases that match TRBD1. The CDR3 is made up of 15 amino acids. Looked up from germline, CDR1 is KGHSY and CDR2 is FQNENV. CDR3 coding DNA: TGTGCCAGCAGGCAATCGGTACAGGGGAATCAGCCCCAGCATTTT. Its protein is CASRQSVQGNQPQHF.

This chain joins TRBV4-1 and TRBJ2-5; 8 bases line up with TRBD2. Trimming cost V 0 bases and J 1 base; bases outside gene matches: 7. Germline CDR1 is MGHRA and CDR2 is YSYEKL. The length of the CDR3 is 17 residues. The CDR3 DNA sequence: TGCGCCAGCAGCCAAGAATCGCGGGAGGCTGGCCAAGAGACCCAGTACTTC. Protein product: CASSQESREAGQETQYF.

This sequence joins TRBV28 and TRBJ1-2, with 8 nucleotides matching TRBD1. V was clipped by 4 bases and J by 8 bases; unmatched bases: 12. The germline V gene has CDR1 MDHEN and CDR2 SYDVKM. The CDR3 spans 15 residues. The DNA for the CDR3 is TGTGCCAGCAGTTGGGGGACAGGCGGCCAGTACGGCTACACCTTC. It specifies CASSWGTGGQYGYTF.

V gene TRBV11-2 combines with J gene TRBJ2-3, with 9 bases that match TRBD2. Germline trimming cut 5 bases from V and 8 bases from J; bases unmatched to any gene: 14. Germline lookup yields CDR1 SGHAT and CDR2 FQNNGV. The CDR3 runs to 16 residues. DNA of the CDR3: TGTGCCAGCAGCCCCCGTTCCCCAGCAGCGGGAGGTACGCAGTATTTT. It specifies CASSPRSPAAGGTQYF.

This rearrangement joins TRBV7-2 to TRBJ1-5; weak D call: TRBD1 (6 bases). The V end lost 5 bases, the J end lost 7 bases, and 18 bases lay between the germline ends. CDR3 length equals 15 residues. From germline, CDR1 is SGHTA and CDR2 FQGNSA. The CDR3 sequence: CASSRTQGRGQPQHF. Written as DNA, the CDR3 is TGTGCCAGCAGCAGGACACAGGGTCGGGGCCAGCCCCAGCATTTT.

This clone was counted once. DNA for the CDR3: TGCGCCAGCAGCTCCGCGACAGTGAACACTGAAGCTTTCTTT. Translated: CASSSATVNTEAFF. This sequence joins TRBV5-1 and TRBJ1-1; TRBD1 is a possible D gene (5 bases). The CDR3 is 14 amino acids. V dropped 3 bases and J dropped 0 bases, with 9 bases sitting between them. CDR1 and CDR2 (germline): SGHRS, YFSETQ.

This rearrangement joins TRBV6-4 to TRBJ2-5; 9 positions match TRBD2. The CDR3 is 16 amino acids. The junction had 9 bases not matched to a gene; V was cut back by 3 bases and J by 4 bases. Per the germline V gene, CDR1 is MRHNA and CDR2 is SNTAGT. This CDR3 reads CASSEQGTSHRETQYF. CDR3 sequence (DNA): TGTGCCAGCAGTGAACAAGGGACTAGCCATAGAGAGACCCAGTACTTC.

The chain is built from TRBV6-1 and TRBJ2-7, with 7 bases aligning to TRBD1. The germline V gene encodes CDR1 MNHNS and CDR2 SASEGT. Germline trimming cut 7 bases from V and 2 bases from J; bases unmatched to any gene: 8. The CDR3 runs 14 residues. DNA for the CDR3: TGTGCCAGCACACCGGGACAGAGCACCTACGAGCAGTACTTC. This sequence encodes CASTPGQSTYEQYF.

The gene calls are TRBV19 and TRBJ2-2, with 7 positions matching TRBD1. The CDR3 runs 15 residues. CDR1 LNHDA and CDR2 SQIVND come from the germline V gene (reference sequence). V dropped 3 bases and J dropped 7; count of bases not matched to a gene: 8. The CDR3 sequence is CASSISDRASGELFF. DNA of the CDR3: TGTGCCAGTAGTATTAGTGACAGGGCAAGCGGGGAGCTGTTTTTT. Variable domain in full (rest from reference TRBV19 and TRBJ2-2): DGGITQSPKYLFRKEGQNVTLSCEQNLNHDAMYWYRQDPGQGLRLIYYSQIVNDFQKGDIAEGYSVSREKKESFPLTVTSAQKNPTAFYLCASSISDRASGELFFGEGSRLTVL.

This clone showed up just once. The genes are TRBV30 and TRBJ2-3, with TRBD1 matching 7 bases. V lost 1 base, J lost 0 bases, and 4 bases stayed unmatched. CDR3 length equals 15 residues. Germline lookup yields CDR1 GTSNPN and CDR2 SVGIG (reference sequence). This chain's CDR3 is CAWSGDRFSTDTQYF. As DNA, the CDR3 is TGTGCCTGGAGTGGGGACAGATTTAGCACAGATACGCAGTATTTT.

The chain couples TRBV12-5 to TRBJ1-3; unclear D gene. This CDR3 has 15 residues. V gave up 6 bases and J gave up 0 bases, with 12 bases separating them. The germline CDR1 and CDR2 sequences are LGHNT and FRNRAP. CDR3 amino acids: CASGPPGLSGNTIYF. In nucleotides, the CDR3 is TGTGCTAGTGGCCCTCCGGGCCTCTCTGGAAACACCATATATTTT.

The V and J genes are TRBV18 and TRBJ1-5; TRBD1 matches at 8 bases. V trimming: 4 bases; J trimming: 1 base; junction bases outside the gene matches: 6. CDR1 and CDR2 from the germline V gene are KGHSH and LQKENI. The CDR3 loop spans 16 amino acids. CDR3 region: CASSRQGAGSNQPQHF. The CDR3 nucleotides are TGTGCCAGCTCACGTCAGGGGGCAGGAAGCAATCAGCCCCAGCATTTT. Looking up the rest from reference TRBV18 and TRBJ1-5 gives the full variable domain: NAGVMQNPRHLVRRRGQEARLRCSPMKGHSHVYWYRQLPEEGLKFMVYLQKENIIDESGMPKERFSAEFPKEGPSILRIQQVVRGDSAAYFCASSRQGAGSNQPQHFGDGTRLSIL.

This chain links TRBV27 with TRBJ1-5, with D unclear. CDR1 is MNHEY and CDR2 is SMNVEV in the germline V gene (reference sequence). This CDR3 has 14 amino acids. V dropped 6 bases and J dropped 3 bases, with 12 bases sitting between them. The chain's CDR3 is CASRRTANNQPQHF. As DNA, the CDR3 is TGTGCCAGCAGACGGACGGCCAACAATCAGCCCCAGCATTTT.

This clone showed up just once. V usage is TRBV5-1 and J usage is TRBJ2-3; D might be TRBD2 (5 bases). Germline-derived CDR1 and CDR2 are SGHRS and YFSETQ. The CDR3 is 14 amino acids. Trimming pared 5 bases from V and 3 bases from J, leaving 13 bases between. DNA for the CDR3: TGCGCCAGCAGAACTCATACGGGGACAGATACGCAGTATTTT. Encoded protein: CASRTHTGTDTQYF. The whole variable domain, remainder taken from reference TRBV5-1 and TRBJ2-3, is KAGVTQTPRYLIKTRGQQVTLSCSPISGHRSVSWYQQTPGQGLQFLFEYFSETQRNKGNFPGRFSGRQFSNSRSEMNVSTLELGDSALYLCASRTHTGTDTQYFGPGTRLTVL.

The chain links TRBV2 to TRBJ2-4; D not certain. V lost 6 bases and J 16 bases, leaving 19 bases between the germline ends. The germline CDR1 and CDR2 sequences are SNHLY and FYNNEI. The CDR3 runs 12 residues. The CDR3 is CASRGYDSQVYF. CDR3 sequence (DNA): TGTGCCAGCAGGGGGTATGACTCCCAAGTTTACTTC.

This clone was seen more than once but under ten times. Within the sample, other DNA sequences also encode this same CDR3. This sequence joins TRBV28 and TRBJ1-1; D remains unclear. This CDR3 has 12 residues. V lost 8 bases to trimming and J lost 0 bases, with 7 bases between them. Germline loops: CDR1 MDHEN, CDR2 SYDVKM. As DNA, the CDR3 is TGTGCCAGCTCTGAAATGAACACTGAAGCTTTCTTT. This codes for CASSEMNTEAFF.

The chain combines TRBV30 with TRBJ2-7; D unclear. The length of the CDR3 is 13 residues. The V end lost 4 bases, the J end lost 6 bases, and 16 bases lay between the germline ends. The V gene's germline CDR1 is GTSNPN and CDR2 SVGIG (reference sequence). This chain's CDR3 is CAWNDGGDREQYF. The DNA for the CDR3 is TGTGCCTGGAACGACGGTGGAGATCGCGAGCAGTACTTC.

This chain connects TRBV6-1 to TRBJ2-3; TRBD2 matches 10 bases. Germline V lookup: CDR1 MNHNS, CDR2 SASEGT. V shed 2 bases, J shed 8 bases, and the junction held 7 bases outside the gene matches. The CDR3 totals 15 residues. The CDR3, as DNA: TGTGCCAGCAGTGAAACTAGCGGGGTACTAGGTACGCAGTATTTT. Translation gives CASSETSGVLGTQYF.

Comments on this clone: Other DNA sequences in the sample encode the same CDR3. The chain is built from TRBV7-9 and TRBJ1-2; no reliable D call. V was trimmed by 9 bases and J by 6 bases, leaving 17 bases between them. Per the germline V gene, CDR1 is SEHNR and CDR2 is FQNEAQ (reference sequence). CDR3 size: 13 residues. CDR3 region: CASSLTVSHGYTF. The CDR3 region has the DNA TGTGCCAGTAGCCTTACAGTCTCCCATGGCTACACCTTC.

As DNA, the CDR3 is TGCGCCAGCAGCCGTACACAGGGGGTTGCCTCCTACGAGCAGTACTTC. Protein sequence: CASSRTQGVASYEQYF. The chain combines TRBV4-1 with TRBJ2-5, with TRBD1 matching over 8 bases. Judging by the DNA end, TRBJ2-7 fits better; the J call may be wrong. Germline-derived CDR1 and CDR2 are MGHRA and YSYEKL. This CDR3 comprises 16 residues.

V usage is TRBV9 and J usage is TRBJ2-1; D gene unclear. V was cut by 3 bases and J by 1 base, with 11 bases left in between. Germline CDR1 SGDLS, CDR2 YYNGEE. The CDR3 loop spans 15 amino acids. The CDR3 coding sequence is TGTGCCAGCAGCGCAAGGACCGAATCCTACAATGAGCAGTTCTTC. It encodes CASSARTESYNEQFF.

The chain employs TRBV19 and TRBJ2-7, with a possible D match to TRBD1 (6 bases). The germline gives CDR1 LNHDA, CDR2 SQIVND (reference sequence). The CDR3 covers 13 residues. V gave up 7 bases and J gave up 4 bases, with 14 bases separating them. DNA for the CDR3: TGTGCCAGTACCAGGGGCAAGGGGTACGAGCAGTACTTC. Translation gives CASTRGKGYEQYF.

This chain links TRBV10-3 with TRBJ2-1, with D tentatively TRBD1 (6 bases). The germline V gene has CDR1 ENHRY and CDR2 SYGVKD. This CDR3 comprises 11 residues. Between the trimmed V and J ends, which lost 6 bases and 9 bases, there was a span of 9 bases. The CDR3 nucleotides read TGTGCCATCAGGGAACAGGGTGAGCAGTTCTTC. Translation gives CAIREQGEQFF.

Comments on this clone: The same CDR3 also results from other DNA sequences found in this sample. The chain joins TRBV30 to TRBJ2-7, with D perhaps matching TRBD1 or TRBD2 (5 bases each). V was shortened by 1 base and J by 1 base, with 5 bases between the two germline ends. CDR1 and CDR2 (germline): GTSNPN, SVGIG (reference sequence). The CDR3 extends over 12 amino acids. The CDR3 loop reads CAWSGGSYEQYF. DNA of the CDR3: TGTGCCTGGAGTGGGGGGTCCTACGAGCAGTACTTC.

The chain is built from TRBV2 and TRBJ2-1; 9 bases fit TRBD2. Trimming took 3 bases from V and 6 from J; bases not matched to a gene: 9. The CDR3 has 16 amino acids. Germline CDR1 reads SNHLY; CDR2 reads FYNNEI. This CDR3 reads CASSENLGTSSNEQFF. The CDR3 DNA follows: TGTGCCAGCAGTGAGAACTTAGGGACTAGCAGCAATGAGCAGTTCTTC. Filled out from reference TRBV2 and TRBJ2-1, the complete variable domain reads EPEVTQTPSHQVTQMGQEVILRCVPISNHLYFYWYRQILGQKVEFLVSFYNNEISEKSEIFDDQFSVERPDGSNFTLKIRSTKLEDSAMYFCASSENLGTSSNEQFFGPGTRLTVL.